The next 22 T cell receptor beta chains were all read from a single sample in a study of T cell clonality in common variable immunodeficiency. The repertoire was sequenced with immunoSEQ multiplex PCR; TCRdb's copy has only in-frame clones and lacks some. The sample holds 30,000 to 35,000 clones, and no clone turns up only once. What was sequenced was peripheral blood mononuclear cells. These receptors all stem from a person aged 18 to 75 in good health.

Of note for this clone: The read halts 3 residues ahead of the CDR3 end, with the missing end drawn from the germline J gene. The chain recombines TRBV11-2 with TRBJ2-7; D is possibly TRBD1 (5 bases). Germline CDR1 reads SGHAT; CDR2 reads FQNNGV. This CDR3 is 14 amino acids long. V lost 4 bases and J lost 5, with 15 bases in between. CDR3 amino acids: CASSSDPGLNEQYF. CDR3 bases read: TGTGCCAGCAGCTCGGACCCAGGGTTGAACGAG. Using reference TRBV11-2 and TRBJ2-7 for the parts outside the CDR3, the full variable domain is EAGVAQSPRYKIIEKRQSVAFWCNPISGHATLYWYQQILGQGPKLLIQFQNNGVVDDSQLPKDRFSAERLKGVDSTLKIQPAKLEDSAVYLCASSSDPGLNEQYFGPGTRLTVT.

This clone was recorded at least ten times. The read ends 3 residues early relative to the CDR3; the germline J gene fills the gap. This chain uses TRBV7-9 with TRBJ2-7; 12 nucleotides align to TRBD2. The V gene's germline CDR1 is SEHNR and CDR2 FQNEAQ (reference sequence). The CDR3 has 15 amino acids. The J segment lost 3 bases and the V segment lost 5 bases, leaving 5 bases of the junction unmatched. The CDR3 sequence: CASSHPGLAGYEQYF. The covered CDR3 bases are TGTGCCAGCAGCCATCCGGGACTAGCGGGCTACGAG.

This clone appeared many times. The CDR3 end is not reached by the read, which stops 3 residues before it; the germline J gene fills it in. V gene TRBV2 combines with J gene TRBJ1-2, with D perhaps TRBD1 (6 bases). This CDR3 region has 15 residues. Germline lookup yields CDR1 SNHLY and CDR2 FYNNEI. With 5 bases removed from V and 0 bases from J, the gap between germline ends came to 13 bases. The CDR3 region is CASSSDRGANYGYTF. The covered CDR3 bases are TGTGCCAGCAGTTCGGACAGAGGGGCTAACTATGGC.

This clone came up a few times. Coverage ceases 3 residues before the CDR3 finishes, and the germline J gene fills in the end. The chain employs TRBV2 and TRBJ2-3, with D hard to call. The CDR3 totals 13 residues. Germline V gene data show CDR1 as SNHLY and CDR2 as FYNNEI. The CDR3 sequence is CAVRGEYNQPQYF. The CDR3 bases that were read are TGTGCCGTACGCGGAGAGTACAATCAGCCG.

This clone was counted ten times or more. The read terminates 3 residues before the CDR3 end, so the remaining end is supplied by the germline J gene. The V call is TRBV12-5, the J call TRBJ1-6; D is perhaps TRBD1 (5 bases). This CDR3 spans 16 amino acids. The germline V gene has CDR1 LGHNT and CDR2 FRNRAP. V lost 0 bases and J 3 bases, leaving 9 bases between the germline ends. This CDR3 reads CASGLVRQSYNSPLHF. The CDR3 DNA, read in part, is TGTGCTAGTGGTTTGGTAAGACAGAGCTATAATTCACCC. Drawing the rest from reference TRBV12-5 and TRBJ1-6, the complete variable domain is DARVTQTPRHKVTEMGQEVTMRCQPILGHNTVFWYRQTMMQGLELLAYFRNRAPLDDSGMPKDRFSAEMPDATLATLKIQPSEPRDSAVYFCASGLVRQSYNSPLHFGNGTRLTVT.

This clone has at least ten counts. The CDR3 extends 3 residues past the end of the read, so its final part is completed from the germline J gene. The chain recombines TRBV5-1 with TRBJ2-7; D possibly corresponds to TRBD2 (6 bases). Germline V gene sequence: CDR1 SGHRS, CDR2 YFSETQ. Trimming shortened V by 0 bases and J by 0 bases, and 13 bases separated the two germline ends. The length of the CDR3 is 16 residues. CDR3 DNA (partial): TGCGCCAGCAGCTTGGCCGCGCGGGGAGACTCCTACGAG. It specifies CASSLAARGDSYE. The entire CDR3 protein is CASSLAARGDSYEQYF.

This clone was seen at least ten times. The CDR3 extends 3 residues past the end of the read, so its final part is completed from the germline J gene. The V and J genes are TRBV6-1 and TRBJ2-7; weak D call: TRBD1 (6 bases). This CDR3 comprises 13 residues. Per the germline V gene, CDR1 is MNHNS and CDR2 is SASEGT. Trimming left V 3 bases short and J 2 bases short, with 8 bases between. The CDR3 reads CASSDGQTYEQYF. The DNA read from the CDR3 is TGTGCCAGCAGTGATGGACAGACCTACGAG.

Many counts were recorded for this clone. Read data end 3 residues before the CDR3 end; the end is taken from the germline J gene. The V call is TRBV10-3, the J call TRBJ2-1, with 9 bases fitting TRBD2. The V gene end was trimmed by 5 bases and the J gene end by 3 bases; junction bases not matched to a gene: 5. The CDR3 consists of 15 residues. Germline CDR1 and CDR2: ENHRY and SYGVKD. The DNA read from the CDR3 is TGTGCCATCAGTTCGCGGGAGGGGGTCTACAATGAG. Translated: CAISSREGVYNE. The whole CDR3 region reads CAISSREGVYNEQFF.

This clone was counted at least ten times. The read ends 3 residues shy of where the CDR3 ends; the end is completed using the germline J gene. V and J are TRBV5-5 and TRBJ2-6, with D uncertain. Germline V gives CDR1 SGHKS, CDR2 YYEKEE (reference sequence). Trimming stripped 4 bases from V and 4 bases from J, with 6 bases between. The CDR3 loop spans 13 amino acids. The covered CDR3 bases are TGTGCCAGCAGCCTCCTGGGGGCCAACGTC. It is translated as CASSLLGANV. Given in full, the CDR3 is CASSLLGANVLTF.

Details on this clone: The CDR3 is cut off 3 residues early in the read; its end comes from the germline J gene. The V call is TRBV7-9, the J call TRBJ1-1; D call uncertain. V was clipped by 6 bases and J by 1 base, with 12 bases between them. The CDR3 covers 14 residues. The V gene's germline CDR1 is SEHNR and CDR2 FQNEAQ (reference sequence). The covered CDR3 bases are TGTGCCAGCAGTTTCGACACATCGAACACTGAA. Translated, it gives CASSFDTSNTE. The full CDR3 reads CASSFDTSNTEAFF.

This clone was seen repeatedly, ten times or more. The read is 3 residues too short to cover the CDR3 end, so that end is filled in from the germline J gene. The chain joins TRBV5-1 to TRBJ2-2; 8 nucleotides match TRBD2. Trimming removed 0 bases from V and 6 bases from J; junction bases left unmatched: 4. The CDR3 totals 15 residues. Germline V gene sequence: CDR1 SGHRS, CDR2 YFSETQ. CDR3 bases read: TGCGCCAGCAGCTTGGCCCCGGGAGGGGCCGGGGAG. Translated, it gives CASSLAPGGAGE. The CDR3 in its entirety is CASSLAPGGAGELFF.

This clone was detected a few times. The CDR3 is cut off 3 residues early in the read; its end comes from the germline J gene. The rearrangement links TRBV5-1 to TRBJ2-1; TRBD2 matches at 16 bases. The CDR3 is 19 residues long. Germline lookup yields CDR1 SGHRS and CDR2 YFSETQ. The junction had 12 bases not matched to a gene; V was cut back by 5 bases and J by 4 bases. The sequenced part of the CDR3 DNA is TGCGCCAGCAGGAAAACCGGGACTAGCGGGAGGGCCAGGTACAATGAG. This encodes CASRKTGTSGRARYNE. The full CDR3 protein reads CASRKTGTSGRARYNEQFF.

This clone has ten or more counts. The CDR3 is cut off 3 residues early in the read; its end comes from the germline J gene. The sample has other DNA sequences that encode this CDR3 too. The gene calls are TRBV5-5 and TRBJ2-7, with 7 bases matching TRBD1. Germline-derived CDR1 and CDR2 are SGHKS and YYEKEE (reference sequence). V dropped 0 bases and J dropped 6; count of bases not matched to a gene: 6. This CDR3 spans 14 amino acids. The CDR3 loop is CASSLGSAGGEQYF. Partial CDR3 DNA: TGTGCCAGCAGCTTGGGGTCTGCAGGGGGCGAG.

On this clone itself: The read is 3 residues too short to cover the CDR3 end, so that end is filled in from the germline J gene. The chain carries TRBV2 and TRBJ2-2; 9 bases map to TRBD1. CDR1 is SNHLY, CDR2 FYNNEI, per germline. CDR3 length equals 15 residues. The CDR3 is CASSAPGTGNEKLFF. The DNA read from the CDR3 is TGTGCCAGCAGTGCACCCGGGACAGGGAATGAAAAG. The entire variable domain, with the rest obtained from reference TRBV2 and TRBJ2-2, is as follows: EPEVTQTPSHQVTQMGQEVILRCVPISNHLYFYWYRQILGQKVEFLVSFYNNEISEKSEIFDDQFSVERPDGSNFTLKIRSTKLEDSAMYFCASSAPGTGNEKLFFGEGSRLTVL.

Points on this clone: The read comes to an end 3 residues before the CDR3 does, leaving the germline J gene to fill in the end. The chain carries TRBV2 and TRBJ1-2; TRBD1 matches 12 bases. The V segment lost 7 bases and the J segment 7 bases; nucleotides outside the gene matches: 10. CDR1 is SNHLY, CDR2 FYNNEI, per germline. CDR3 size: 15 residues. Partial CDR3 DNA: TGTGCCAGCACCGAGGGGGGACAGGGGGCCGGTGGC. As protein: CASTEGGQGAGG. The full CDR3 protein reads CASTEGGQGAGGYTF.

As for this clone: Coverage ceases 3 residues before the CDR3 finishes, and the germline J gene fills in the end. The chain joins TRBV19 to TRBJ2-3, with 11 nucleotides matching TRBD1. The CDR3 covers 16 residues. Germline CDR1 is LNHDA and CDR2 is SQIVND (reference sequence). The DNA read from the CDR3 is TGTGCCAGTAGAAACCGGGACAGGGGGAAAAATCAGCCG. Translating gives CASRNRDRGKNQP. The full CDR3 is CASRNRDRGKNQPQYF.

This clone was detected many times. The read is 3 residues too short to cover the CDR3 end, so that end is filled in from the germline J gene. This chain links TRBV7-9 with TRBJ2-5; a weak D match, TRBD1 (6 bases). Germline V gene data show CDR1 as SEHNR and CDR2 as FQNEAQ (reference sequence). The CDR3 is 15 residues long. Trimming took 5 bases from V and 2 from J, leaving 15 bases between them. CDR3 DNA, as far as it was read: TGTGCCAGCAGCCAGCTTGGACAGCAGCAAGAGACC. Its protein is CASSQLGQQQET. The whole CDR3 protein is CASSQLGQQQETQYF.

Ten or more counts support this clone. The read ends 3 residues early relative to the CDR3; the germline J gene fills the gap. V is TRBV10-3 and J is TRBJ2-2; D is perhaps TRBD1 (6 bases). The CDR3 is 15 residues long. Germline values: CDR1 ENHRY, CDR2 SYGVKD. The chain's CDR3 is CAISPTGSGANVLFF. The part of the CDR3 DNA that was read is TGTGCCATCAGTCCAACAGGGTCTGGGGCCAACGTG.

On this clone: Read sequence stops 3 residues before the CDR3 end, and the germline J gene provides the missing end. The chain employs TRBV20-1 and TRBJ1-1, with 7 bases fitting TRBD1. The CDR3 consists of 12 residues. Per the germline V gene, CDR1 is DFQATT and CDR2 is SNEGSKA (reference sequence). This CDR3 is CSARGPDLWAFF. The sequenced part of the CDR3 DNA is TGCAGCGCAAGGGGGCCCGACTTGTGG.

This clone was counted many times. Sequencing ends 3 residues short of the CDR3 end; the germline J gene provides the rest. V gene TRBV20-1 combines with J gene TRBJ2-7; 7 nucleotides agree with TRBD1. This CDR3 contains 14 residues. The V gene end was trimmed by 3 bases and the J gene end by 3 bases; junction bases not matched to a gene: 8. Germline-derived CDR1 and CDR2 are DFQATT and SNEGSKA (reference sequence). CDR3: CSASRGDRDYEQYF. Partial CDR3 DNA: TGCAGTGCTAGTCGAGGCGACAGGGACTACGAG.

This clone showed up many times. With the read ending 3 residues before the CDR3 end, the germline J gene is used to fill in that end. V and J are TRBV2 and TRBJ1-5; D gene unclear. Germline assignment: CDR1 SNHLY and CDR2 FYNNEI. There are 14 residues in the CDR3. The part of the CDR3 DNA that was read is TGTGCCAGCAGTGATCAATCAATGTCAGAACCC. Translation: CASSDQSMSEP. The entire CDR3 is CASSDQSMSEPQHF. Full variable domain (rest looked up from reference TRBV2 and TRBJ1-5): EPEVTQTPSHQVTQMGQEVILRCVPISNHLYFYWYRQILGQKVEFLVSFYNNEISEKSEIFDDQFSVERPDGSNFTLKIRSTKLEDSAMYFCASSDQSMSEPQHFGDGTRLSIL.

This clone was picked up a small number of times. The read is 3 residues too short to cover the CDR3 end, so that end is filled in from the germline J gene. This sequence joins TRBV30 and TRBJ1-4; 7 bases match TRBD1. This CDR3 is 14 amino acids long. Germline loops: CDR1 GTSNPN, CDR2 SVGIG (reference sequence). CDR3 residues: CAHTPGQYNSPLFF. The sequenced part of the CDR3 DNA is TGTGCCCACACACCGGGACAGTATAATTCACCA.